This T cell receptor (beta chain) was found in a study of cytomegalovirus exposure and HLA in healthy donors (TCRdb year 2017). The study in broad terms: An earlier analysis of roughly 610 of the donors reported roughly 300 Gb of sequence data and 95 million to 140 million unique TCR beta sequences obtained from around 170 million T cells. An early release that covered roughly 600 HLA-typed donors contained around 330 gigabases of sequencing data and tens of millions of unique TCR sequences. Of the approximately 400 genotyped donors, about 80% fell in the genetic ancestry cluster associated with self-reported Caucasian donors. The study aimed to test whether signatures of past pathogen exposure could be identified by cataloging public T cell receptors. The study profiled the T cell repertoires of 500 to 800 subjects by immunosequencing and related them to cytomegalovirus serostatus. In addition to the first cohort of around 670 subjects, a separate validation cohort of under 150 different subjects was used. High-throughput TCR immunosequencing, statistical association of individual TCRs with disease status, and machine learning were combined to predict cytomegalovirus infection status. To study patterns of TCR occurrence, a later analysis re-analyzed previously published TCR beta repertoires from several hundred donors and added high-resolution HLA genotyping. The later analysis used no new phenotypic data to find candidate immune exposures, relying instead on TCR beta sequences and their occurrence across donors. An earlier analysis of roughly 580 of the donors used high-throughput TCR beta sequencing to judge whether each TCR beta V gene segment behaved as functional or pseudogenic. Donor age, sex, ethnicity and CMV serostatus were collected together with the repertoire data. In a later genetic analysis, genome-wide SNP genotypes for about 55% of the 666 donors were used, and that subset was treated as a discovery cohort. Every repertoire in the discovery cohort had been generated on one and the same sequencing platform. Class I and class II HLA loci were covered by the typing at four-digit resolution. The number of donors typed differed by locus, with about 629-630 for A, B, C, DRB1 and DQB1, approximately 500 for DQA1, 600 to 610 for DPA1, and roughly 450 for DPB1. Five DR-DQ haplotypes were handled as single units for association and clustering because linkage in the cohort was strong. Across some 400 genotyped donors of the cohort, an average of roughly 250,000 unique TCR beta nucleotide sequences per donor were sequenced, and around 20% of those sequences were non-productive.

The investigation overall reported the following: Because counts were too low, approximately 15 rarely observed V segments, including chromosome 9 orphons, were excluded from the earlier analysis of 587 of the donors. The cohort was sequenced for TCR beta chains only, and without alpha or paired-chain data the features that could be detected were limited. According to a later analysis, parvovirus B19, influenza, CMV and Epstein-Barr virus appeared linked to several top co-occurrence clusters. Some IMGT-functional V segments, including TRBV6-2 and TRBV6-3, could not be distinguished by the 87-base-pair reads and were therefore excluded. In vitro tests confirmed that a few of the cytomegalovirus-associated TCR beta chains recognize cytomegalovirus antigens. V-gene and J-gene trimming of TCR beta chains was associated with a missense DCLRE1C variant in a later genetic analysis, and the association was replicated in an independent cohort. HLA typing was unavailable for some donors at each locus, so association tests used only the typed subset. Roughly uniform sequencing depth across donors was assumed in presence/absence analyses, although this assumption may not hold. In a later analysis, HLA-associated TCR beta chains showed more clonal expansion and lower generation probabilities than non-associated chains that were equally common. While some public TCRs were present in many individuals, most TCR sequences turned up only very rarely across donors. The sequencing pipeline was judged likely to have produced a cluster of highly shared sequence variants as a technical artifact. A further reported finding was that TCR beta sequences accurately predicted the HLA-A and HLA-B alleles for most subjects in the first cohort. According to a later analysis, TCR association rates differed among HLA loci, with DRB1 alleles showing the most associated TCRs and HLA-C alleles showing the fewest. For the cohort, immune exposure information was limited to CMV serostatus. According to the authors, the approach could potentially be generalized to other disease states and immunological phenotypes. When HLA alleles, especially DR and DQ, strongly co-occurred, attributing TCR associations to individual alleles was difficult. At a false discovery rate of 0.05, a later analysis linked some 17,000 TCR beta sequences to specific HLA alleles. The classifier was reported to diagnose cytomegalovirus status with high specificity and sensitivity in both the original and validation cohorts. Correlated functional status among segregating V segments might reflect linkage disequilibrium, but an unknown experimental factor could not be ruled out. In an earlier analysis of some 500 of the donors, most TCR beta V segments appeared in productive rearrangements about 90% or about 30% of the time, broadly matching IMGT annotations. A total of fewer than 200 TCR beta chains were listed by the study as associated with cytomegalovirus. A later analysis found that most CMV-associated TCR beta chains appeared HLA-restricted, with HLA associations seemingly driven largely by CMV exposure. Compared with the roughly 700-donor mean, donors in an Asian-associated ancestry cluster had fewer N-insertions in productive TCRs, according to a later genetic analysis.

The CDR3 numbers 16 residues from cysteine through phenylalanine. Solely the CDR3 DNA is kept, with 48 bases framed from the first base. CDR1 is given as SQVTM and CDR2 as ANQGSEA, both from the germline V gene. Compared with germline, V lacks 4 bases and J lacks 4 bases; bases without a gene match: 10. The cohort was made up of 650 to 700 healthy bone marrow donors. At the time of sampling, every cohort member was nominally healthy, though immune exposures that went unrecorded were likely present. The donor tested CMV seronegative, placing the donor among the 300 to 450 seronegative members of the cohort. Every donor gave a peripheral blood sample, and the peripheral blood mononuclear cells from that sample were used for TCR beta sequencing. The Qiagen DNeasy Blood Extraction Kit was used to extract genomic DNA from the blood cell samples. Library prep was done by the immunoSEQ multiplex PCR assay. For the multiplex PCR, a mixture combining 60 forward primers for TCR Vbeta segments and 13 reverse primers for TCR Jbeta segments was used. Amplification of the CDR3 region of rearranged TCR beta genes was performed with a multiplex PCR assay on genomic DNA. On the Illumina HiSeq System, the amplified TCR beta libraries were sequenced as 87-base-pair reads. Per the authors' processing: A later analysis tallied 70 million to 100 million unique TCR beta chains across the 640 or so repertoires, and around 12 million of those chains were shared by two or more donors. Raw reads were error-corrected and collapsed into unique sequences with a nearest-neighbor algorithm that merged closely related sequences to remove PCR and sequencing errors. Alignment of CDR3 sequences to IMGT reference sequences was used to assign V, D and J gene segments. For a sequence to be retained, a match of at least six nucleotides to both a V gene segment and a J gene segment was required. Rearrangements were called productive when the CDR3 lacked stop codons and stayed in frame with V and J; all others were non-productive. Following IMGT convention, CDR3 was defined as the stretch from the second conserved V-encoded cysteine to the conserved J-encoded phenylalanine. Sequences without an unambiguous match to a single V gene segment were excluded from the earlier analysis of several hundred of the donors. An earlier analysis of just under 600 of the donors called V segments functional above 56.7% productive rearrangements and segregating when the between-donor standard deviation exceeded 5%. A statistical classification framework was developed to diagnose cytomegalovirus status using the catalog of TCR beta chain sequences. In a later analysis, V and J genes were assigned by comparing TCR nucleotide sequences against IMGT/GENE-DB human TR gene sequences. A later analysis assigned CDR3 sequences and most-parsimonious VDJ recombination scenarios with the TCRdist pipeline. In a later analysis, every TCR beta chain was defined by the combination of its CDR3 amino acid sequence and its V-gene family, and reads without a unique V-gene family were dropped. As a way to deal with suspected cross-contamination and a sequencing artifact, a later analysis dropped more than 500 nucleotide sequences that were highly shared and had low generation probability. A later analysis calculated a clonal expansion index for each public chain from normalized within-repertoire ranks of inferred template counts. In a later analysis, generation probabilities were computed using a VDJ recombination model fitted to out-of-frame rearrangements, and the results were checked against IGoR. Hypergeometric tests were used in a later analysis to score TCR-TCR, TCR-HLA and TCR-CMV co-occurrence, with a repertoire-size bias correction applied to the TCR pairs. In a later analysis, false discovery rates were estimated by permuting HLA or CMV assignments 20 times. In a later analysis, co-occurring TCRs were grouped using DBSCAN, with TCRdist sequence similarity added in when clustering inside HLA-allele-positive subsets. Repertoires with fewer than 30,000 or more than 120,000 public chains, plus five repertoires with anomalous nucleotide sharing, were excluded from co-occurrence clustering. Imported from immuneACCESS, the table was reduced by TCRdb to in-frame sequences with V and J called. These copies leave out some clones; in studies compared against another copy, an unresolved V gene accounts for under half, and the cause of the remainder is not known. The V and J calls and clone size are taken from that table; D and trimming were inferred from the DNA. This sample comprises roughly 100,000 clones, roughly 78% of them detected only once. Clones ranked in the top ten supply around 0.74% of the sample.

About this clone: Its cognate antigen has yet to be identified. Per-base qualities were not stored, and no clone one base away is much larger.

Sequencing input: PBMCs. The sequence came from a woman aged 60 to 75 in good health and CMV-seronegative. The chain is encoded by TRBV29-1 joined to TRBJ2-1; 10 central bases correspond to TRBD1. The sequenced DNA is TGCAGCGTTGGGGGATCGACAGGGGGCTTGTACAATGAGCAGTTCTTC. Translated, this gives CSVGGSTGGLYNEQFF.